Included here is one TCR beta chain sequence, with context. Its target is unknown. The sample originates from a study of STAT5B mutations in CD4+ large granular lymphocyte leukemia. Findings of the study overall: Approximately 25% of private leukemic clonotypes occurred rarely in other patients' non-leukemic repertoires. 8/27 top patient clones versus 2/35 control clones were TRBV06-family.

The germline V and J ends were trimmed by 7 bases and 6 bases, with 19 bases remaining between them. Germline V gene sequence: CDR1 MNHNS, CDR2 SASEGT. The CDR3 length is 15 residues. The table came from immunoSEQ multiplex PCR; TCRdb's copy has only in-frame clones and leaves some out. Of more than 30,000 clones in the sample, roughly nine tenths are singletons; the top ten hold 0.41%. The specimen sequenced was CD4+ T cells from blood buffy coats. The origin of this receptor is a human donor in good health. The chain has TRBV6-1 and TRBJ1-5; D gene unclear. The CDR3 bases are TGTGCCAGCATGAGGACCGGGGATGGGAGTCAGCCCCAGCATTTT. The encoded protein is CASMRTGDGSQPQHF.